This TCR beta chain emerged from a study of tumor-infiltrating lymphocytes in primary liver carcinoma. Looking at the study overall: Tumors measured 4.2 to 10 cm and were stage T1-T3 N0M0.

The ends lost 5 bases at V and 8 bases at J; junction bases unmatched: 8. This CDR3 has 14 amino acids. The germline gives CDR1 SGHRS, CDR2 YFSETQ. It was from roughly 20-30 mg of unsorted bulk tissue that RNA and DNA were co-extracted. This clonotype was counted ten times or more. Making TCR beta cDNA involved approximately 530 ng total RNA and a constant-region primer. Three nested multiplex PCR rounds of slightly modified ARM-PCR generated TCR beta libraries. With TRBV1-TRBV30 forward primers and a C-beta reverse primer, the first two PCR rounds were run for around 11 cycles each. TCRdb used MiXCR to reprocess the multiplex PCR reads, holding one entry per CDR3 protein. The repertoire has 100,000 or so distinct CDR3 sequences, roughly 80% of them found once; the top ten carry approximately 20%.

The sample taken for sequencing was liver tumor tissue from sampling region 3. Subset described: tumor region T3, left-lateral pole. V gene TRBV5-1 combines with J gene TRBJ1-4; 8 bases are shared with TRBD1. This TCR was recovered from a middle-aged man with primary liver carcinoma and hepatitis B virus infection. CDR3 sequence reads: CASRRTGPEEKLFF. CDR3 in DNA: TGCGCCAGCAGAAGGACAGGGCCAGAGGAAAAACTGTTTTTT.